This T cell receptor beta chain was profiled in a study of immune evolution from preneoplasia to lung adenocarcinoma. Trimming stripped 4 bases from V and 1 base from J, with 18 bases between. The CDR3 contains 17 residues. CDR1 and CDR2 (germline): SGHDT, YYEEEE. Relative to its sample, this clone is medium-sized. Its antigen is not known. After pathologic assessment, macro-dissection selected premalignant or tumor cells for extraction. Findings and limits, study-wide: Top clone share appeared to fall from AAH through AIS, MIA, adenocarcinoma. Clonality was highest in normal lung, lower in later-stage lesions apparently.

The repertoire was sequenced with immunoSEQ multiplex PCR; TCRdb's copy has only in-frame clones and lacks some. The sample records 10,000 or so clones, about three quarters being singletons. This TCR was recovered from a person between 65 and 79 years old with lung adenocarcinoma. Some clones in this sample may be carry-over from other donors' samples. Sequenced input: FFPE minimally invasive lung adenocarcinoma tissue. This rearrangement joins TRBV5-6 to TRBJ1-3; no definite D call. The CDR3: CASSLSTSGSSGNTIYF. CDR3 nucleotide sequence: TGTGCCAGCAGCCTCTCAACATCAGGAAGTTCTGGAAACACCATATATTTT.